Each of the 12 T cell receptor beta chains below was sequenced from the same sample in a study of Ad26.COV2.S vaccination and SARS-CoV-2 variants. Treatment: some 19 received Ad26.COV2.S at low or high dose, single or two shots; several received placebo; per-sample allocation not given. Specimens were obtained on day 63 following the first vaccine or placebo injection. Method: immunoSEQ multiplex PCR; TCRdb's copy keeps in-frame clones and lacks some. The repertoire holds some 370,000 clones, with roughly 85% as singletons. Material: peripheral blood, obtained in a trial of Ad26.COV2.S vaccine versus placebo. All receptors come from a person between 18 and 60 years old who received the Ad26.COV2.S COVID-19 vaccine or a placebo.

The chain employs TRBV6-5 and TRBJ2-3; D is undetermined. The V end was cut by 8 bases, the J end by 4 bases, with 13 bases between. The CDR3 consists of 13 residues. In germline, CDR1 is MNHEY, CDR2 SVGAGI. CDR3 sequence: CASLKWAADTQYF. CDR3 coding DNA: TGTGCCAGCCTCAAGTGGGCGGCAGATACGCAGTATTTT.

This clone was counted once. DNA for the CDR3: TGTGCCAGAAGCCCGAAAACCTACGAGCAGTACTTC. Protein sequence: CARSPKTYEQYF. The gene calls are TRBV5-3 and TRBJ2-7; no clear D. TRBV5-3 is flagged as an ORF with uncertain function. This CDR3 region has 12 residues. The V end was cut by 4 bases, the J end by 2 bases, with 7 bases between.

This chain connects TRBV7-2 to TRBJ1-6; a possible D gene is TRBD1 (5 bases). The V end lost 2 bases, the J end lost 3 bases, and 11 bases lay between the germline ends. Germline CDR1 and CDR2: SGHTA and FQGNSA. The CDR3 extends over 16 amino acids. CDR3 residues: CASSLRQSSYNSPLHF. The CDR3, as DNA: TGTGCCAGCAGCTTAAGACAGTCGAGCTATAATTCACCCCTCCACTTT. Together with reference TRBV7-2 and TRBJ1-6, the CDR3 gives the full variable domain: GAGVSQSPSNKVTEKGKDVELRCDPISGHTALYWYRQSLGQGLEFLIYFQGNSAPDKSGLPSDRFSAERTGGSVSTLTIQRTQQEDSAVYLCASSLRQSSYNSPLHFGNGTRLTVT.

This clone appeared a single time. This chain links TRBV2 with TRBJ1-5, with TRBD1 matching over 7 bases. Trimming cost V 8 bases and J 5 bases; bases outside gene matches: 6. CDR1 SNHLY and CDR2 FYNNEI come from the germline V gene. The CDR3 contains 13 residues. CDR3 in DNA: TGTGCCAGCCAGTCACAGGGGCATCAGCCCCAGCATTTT. This sequence encodes CASQSQGHQPQHF.

In nucleotides, the CDR3 is TGTGCCATCGGGGCTAGGGCCTCCGAGACCCAGTACTTC. Its translation is CAIGARASETQYF. The chain links TRBV10-3 to TRBJ2-5, with TRBD1 as a possible D gene (5 bases). Germline V gene sequence: CDR1 ENHRY, CDR2 SYGVKD. The ends were cut back, 8 bases at V and 5 bases at J, with 15 bases in the middle. The CDR3 covers 13 residues.

The sample holds one count of this clone. CDR3 sequence (DNA): TGTGCCAGCAGCTTAGGTGGGGCAGGGATGAACACTGAAGCTTTCTTT. This translates into CASSLGGAGMNTEAFF. The chain links TRBV7-2 to TRBJ1-1; the D gene is possibly TRBD1 (5 bases). Germline CDR1 and CDR2: SGHTA and FQGNSA. Trimming cost V 1 base and J 0 bases, with 12 bases left between them. The CDR3 is 16 residues long.

This rearrangement joins TRBV7-6 to TRBJ2-3, with no clear D. CDR1 is SGHVS, CDR2 FNYEAQ, per germline. V lost 1 base and J lost 2, with 7 bases in between. This CDR3 comprises 14 residues. The CDR3 loop is CASSLDVNTDTQYF. The DNA for the CDR3 is TGTGCCAGCAGCTTAGACGTGAACACAGATACGCAGTATTTT. Filled out from reference TRBV7-6 and TRBJ2-3, the complete variable domain reads GAGVSQSPRYKVTKRGQDVALRCDPISGHVSLYWYRQALGQGPEFLTYFNYEAQQDKSGLPNDRFSAERPEGSISTLTIQRTEQRDSAMYRCASSLDVNTDTQYFGPGTRLTVL.

In this sample, this clone turned up once. The J gene is TRBJ2-3, the V gene TRBV7-3, with 8 nucleotides matching TRBD1. The germline CDR1 and CDR2 sequences are SGHTA and FQGTGA. This CDR3 region has 16 residues. The trim removed 1 base at V and 9 bases at J, leaving 12 bases unmatched. This chain's CDR3 is CASSLIQGQGASTQYF. CDR3 bases: TGTGCCAGCAGCTTAATTCAAGGGCAGGGGGCGAGCACGCAGTATTTT.

The gene calls are TRBV19 and TRBJ1-1; D is possibly TRBD1 (6 bases). Trimming pared 4 bases from V and 6 bases from J, leaving 15 bases between. This CDR3 contains 14 residues. Germline CDR1 and CDR2: LNHDA and SQIVND (reference sequence). Here the CDR3 DNA reads TGTGCCAGTAGTACCAGACAGGCGTGGGCTGAAGCTTTCTTT. It specifies CASSTRQAWAEAFF.

The genes are TRBV5-5 and TRBJ2-4; weak D call: TRBD2 (5 bases). Trimming cost V 2 bases and J 3 bases, with 12 bases left between them. Germline CDR1 SGHKS, CDR2 YYEKEE (reference sequence). This CDR3 region has 15 residues. The CDR3 sequence: CASSFGVYGKNIQYF. DNA for the CDR3: TGTGCCAGCAGCTTCGGGGTCTACGGCAAAAACATTCAGTACTTC.

The chain has TRBV19 and TRBJ2-2; no firm D call. V dropped 3 bases and J dropped 4 bases, with 18 bases sitting between them. The CDR3 consists of 17 residues. CDR1 and CDR2 from the germline V gene are LNHDA and SQIVND (reference sequence). CDR3 nucleotides: TGTGCCAGTAGTATCCCCCAAAAAGTGACCTTCACCGGGGAGCTGTTTTTT. It encodes CASSIPQKVTFTGELFF. Drawing the rest from reference TRBV19 and TRBJ2-2, the complete variable domain is DGGITQSPKYLFRKEGQNVTLSCEQNLNHDAMYWYRQDPGQGLRLIYYSQIVNDFQKGDIAEGYSVSREKKESFPLTVTSAQKNPTAFYLCASSIPQKVTFTGELFFGEGSRLTVL.

The chain couples TRBV9 to TRBJ1-6; perhaps TRBD1 as D (5 bases). Germline-derived CDR1 and CDR2 are SGDLS and YYNGEE. The CDR3 loop spans 16 amino acids. The V end lost 4 bases, the J end lost 0 bases, and 11 bases lay between the germline ends. The CDR3 DNA follows: TGTGCCAGCAGCACTACAGGACGCTCCTATAATTCACCCCTCCACTTT. This codes for CASSTTGRSYNSPLHF.